Listed below are T cell receptor beta chains from one sample, sequenced in a study of shared clonotypes between healthy human individuals. The assay was immunoSEQ multiplex PCR, and TCRdb's table has in-frame clones only and misses some. Among some 1,100,000 clones listed, 70% to 80% were seen once. Specimen: memory CD4+ T cells from PBMCs. The receptor set was obtained from a man younger than 30 in good health. Some clones in this sample may be carry-over from other donors' samples. Both conserved end residues are part of each CDR3. A D gene is named only where the DNA matches it firmly. The size field is filled for only some rows; it gives once, few, many or a size class.

V	D	size	J	DNA	CDR3
TRBV7-2	TRBD2	NA	TRBJ2-1	TGTGCCAGCAGCCCGGCGGGGGGAAGCGCCTACAATGAGCAGTTCTTC	CASSPAGGSAYNEQFF
TRBV9	NA	few	TRBJ1-1	TGTGCCAGCACCCCCGGAAGTAGGAACACTGAAGCTTTCTTT	CASTPGSRNTEAFF
TRBV28	NA	NA	TRBJ2-1	TGTGCCAGCAGTCGGGAGGGACAGAGGCTCGATGAGCAGTTCTTC	CASSREGQRLDEQFF
TRBV6-1	TRBD1	NA	TRBJ1-5	TGTGCCAGTCGGAGTGGGACAGGGATTCAGCCCCAGCATTTT	CASRSGTGIQPQHF
TRBV7-2	NA	NA	TRBJ2-1	TGTGCCAGCAGCTTACAGGGTACGGGTGAGCAGTTCTTC	CASSLQGTGEQFF
TRBV6-6	NA	NA	TRBJ1-2	TGTGCCAGCAGCCCCCGACAGGCAGGGGGCTACACCTTC	CASSPRQAGGYTF
TRBV5-1	NA	NA	TRBJ2-4	TGCGCCAGCAGCTTGATCCTGGGGAATCTAGCCAAAAACATTCAGTACTTC	CASSLILGNLAKNIQYF
TRBV4-1	TRBD2	NA	TRBJ2-2	TGCGCCAGCAGCCAAGGGCCGGCTAGCGGGAGTCGTGGGGAGCTGTTTTTT	CASSQGPASGSRGELFF
TRBV6-1	TRBD2	NA	TRBJ2-2	TGTGCCAGCACCCGAGCGGGAGCGAACACCGGGGAGCTGTTTTTT	CASTRAGANTGELFF
TRBV11-2	NA	NA	TRBJ2-5	TGTGCCAGCAGCTTAAATCACAGGGTGGAGACCCAGTACTTC	CASSLNHRVETQYF
TRBV7-9	NA	once	TRBJ2-3	TGTGCCAGCAGCTTATTAGGAGCGGCTAGCACAGATACGCAGTATTTT	CASSLLGAASTDTQYF
TRBV30	NA	NA	TRBJ1-3	TGTGCCTCCTGGACGGACAGCTCTGGAAACACCATATATTTT	CASWTDSSGNTIYF
TRBV18	NA	NA	TRBJ1-4	TGTGCCAGCTCAATACTTCCACCCACCACTAATGAAAAACTGTTTTTT	CASSILPPTTNEKLFF
TRBV10-3	NA	NA	TRBJ1-3	TGTGCCATCAGTGACCCCCGAGGAGGAAACACCATATATTTT	CAISDPRGGNTIYF
TRBV9	TRBD1	many	TRBJ1-3	TGTGCCAGCAGCGTTACCGGACAGGGCTCTGGAAACACCATATATTTT	CASSVTGQGSGNTIYF
TRBV19	TRBD2	once	TRBJ2-3	TGTGCCAGTAGTAAAACGGGAGGGGGCACAGATACGCAGTATTTT	CASSKTGGGTDTQYF
TRBV27	TRBD2	NA	TRBJ2-1	TGTGCCAGCAGTTCACCTAGCGGGGGGCCAGTGTTCTTC	CASSSPSGGPVFF
TRBV2	TRBD1	many	TRBJ2-2	TGTGCCAGCAGTCCGGGACAGGGGGCCACCGGGGAGCTGTTTTTT	CASSPGQGATGELFF
TRBV5-1	TRBD2	NA	TRBJ2-1	TGCGCCAGCAGCCGGGAGCGGGGCAATGAGCAGTTCTTC	CASSRERGNEQFF
TRBV18	NA	NA	TRBJ2-5	TGTGCCAGCTCACCCCGAGGACAAGAGACCCAGTACTTC	CASSPRGQETQYF
TRBV30	TRBD1	many	TRBJ1-1	TGTGCCTGGTCCCAGGGACAGGGCCGACTGAATGCTTTCTTT	CAWSQGQGRLNAFF
TRBV21-1	NA	once	TRBJ2-5	TGTGCCAGCAGCAAAGAAGGGCGGGGGACTCAAGAGACCCAGTACTTC	CASSKEGRGTQETQYF
TRBV10-1	NA	NA	TRBJ2-2	TGCGCCAGCAGTGATGAAGTAGGGCAGCCTGGACGAGGGAACGGGGAGCTGTTTTTT	CASSDEVGQPGRGNGELFF
TRBV18	TRBD2	NA	TRBJ2-7	TGTGCCAGCTCACCACAGAGCGGGGCCTCCTACGAGCAGTACTTC	CASSPQSGASYEQYF
TRBV5-1	TRBD2	NA	TRBJ2-1	TGCGCCAGCAGCTTGGGGTCTAGCGGGAGCTACAATGAGCAGTTCTTC	CASSLGSSGSYNEQFF
TRBV6-5	NA	NA	TRBJ1-1	TGTGCCAGCAGGTTAAATGCCGACAGCACTGAAGCTTTCTTT	CASRLNADSTEAFF
TRBV5-4	TRBD2	NA	TRBJ2-1	TGTGCCAGCAGCTCACGACCGGGACTAGCGGGAGCCAATGAGCAGTTCTTC	CASSSRPGLAGANEQFF
TRBV7-3	NA	NA	TRBJ2-3	TGTGCCAGCAGCTTAAGCACTAGTGCAGATACGCAGTATTTT	CASSLSTSADTQYF
TRBV11-2	NA	few	TRBJ2-7	TGTGCCAGCAGCCCACTTCGGGCTACCTACGAGCAGTACTTC	CASSPLRATYEQYF
TRBV27	TRBD1	NA	TRBJ1-1	TGTGCCAGCAGTTGGGACAGCCCTGAGGGTGAAGCTTTCTTT	CASSWDSPEGEAFF
TRBV5-1	NA	few	TRBJ2-1	TGCGCCAGCAGCCCCCCACGGAGCTCCTACAATGAGCAGTTCTTC	CASSPPRSSYNEQFF
TRBV7-2	TRBD2	NA	TRBJ2-1	TGTGCCAGCAGCTCCGGGAGCGGGAGTAATGAGCAGTTCTTC	CASSSGSGSNEQFF
TRBV5-4	TRBD1	NA	TRBJ1-5	TGTGCCAGCAGCTCGGACAGGGAGGGAAATCAGCCCCAGCATTTT	CASSSDREGNQPQHF
TRBV5-1	TRBD1	NA	TRBJ1-1	TGCGCCAGCAGCTTGGGACAGGGTCCCACTGAAGCTTTCTTT	CASSLGQGPTEAFF
TRBV10-1	NA	NA	TRBJ2-3	TGCGCCAGCAGTGCCGCCGTGGGACCCGGGGATACGCAGTATTTT	CASSAAVGPGDTQYF
TRBV19	NA	NA	TRBJ2-7	TGTGCCAGTAGTAGGTTTTTCGAGGGGGAGCAGTACTTC	CASSRFFEGEQYF
TRBV4-2	TRBD2	once	TRBJ2-5	TGTGCCAGCAGCCAAGCCTCGGGACTAGCGGGACCGGAGACCCAGTACTTC	CASSQASGLAGPETQYF